Each of the 21 T cell receptor beta chains below was sequenced from the same sample in a study of T cell responses to AZD1222 COVID-19 vaccine. Sequenced by immunoSEQ multiplex PCR; TCRdb stores in-frame clones only, minus some. The sample shows some 100,000 clones, about 83% of them seen only once. Specimen: peripheral blood, collected on day 0 of AZD1222 vaccination. These receptors came from an adult in good health.

CDR3 protein: CASSLLESGLSTDTQYF. The CDR3, as DNA: TGCGCCAGCAGCTTGTTGGAATCGGGACTATCCACAGATACGCAGTATTTT. The chain links TRBV5-1 to TRBJ2-3, with TRBD2 matching over 7 bases. With 1 base clipped from V and 2 bases from J, the junction kept 10 bases outside the gene matches. The CDR3 extends over 17 amino acids. From germline, CDR1 is SGHRS and CDR2 YFSETQ.

The gene calls are TRBV28 and TRBJ1-2; 7 nucleotides match TRBD1. Losses at the gene ends were 7 bases for V and 0 bases for J; bases not matched to a gene: 5. Germline CDR1 reads MDHEN; CDR2 reads SYDVKM. CDR3 length equals 14 residues. CDR3 residues: CASTLGQSNYGYTF. In nucleotides, the CDR3 is TGTGCCAGCACCTTGGGACAGTCTAACTATGGCTACACCTTC.

V is TRBV27 and J is TRBJ2-5; perhaps TRBD1 as D (6 bases). Trimming cost V 5 bases and J 2 bases, with 15 bases left between them. This CDR3 is built from 15 residues. Germline V CDR1 and CDR2: MNHEY, SMNVEV (reference sequence). CDR3: CASSQGVTGQETQYF. DNA of the CDR3: TGTGCCAGCAGTCAAGGGGTGACAGGACAAGAGACCCAGTACTTC.

V is TRBV18 and J is TRBJ1-2; D is undetermined. Germline V gene lookup returns CDR1 KGHSH and CDR2 LQKENI. Trimming shortened V by 4 bases and J by 0 bases, and 6 bases separated the two germline ends. This CDR3 is built from 13 residues. The CDR3 bases are TGTGCCAGCTCACAGACTTCTAACTATGGCTACACCTTC. Amino acids: CASSQTSNYGYTF.

This chain connects TRBV30 to TRBJ1-2; D remains unclear. Germline V gene lookup returns CDR1 GTSNPN and CDR2 SVGIG (reference sequence). The CDR3 length is 13 residues. Deletions cut 7 bases from V and 4 bases from J, with 16 bases between. CDR3 amino acids: CAFSRDRPYGYTF. The CDR3 region has the DNA TGTGCCTTTTCACGGGATCGCCCCTATGGCTACACCTTC.

The chain carries TRBV28 and TRBJ1-2; no clear D gene. This CDR3 is 12 amino acids long. In germline, CDR1 is MDHEN, CDR2 SYDVKM. The germline V and J ends were trimmed by 2 bases and 3 bases, with 4 bases remaining between them. In DNA, the CDR3 is TGTGCCAGCAGTTTAATTGACTATGGCTACACCTTC. It is translated as CASSLIDYGYTF.

This rearrangement joins TRBV19 to TRBJ1-5, with 9 bases fitting TRBD1. J lost 2 bases, V lost 4 bases, and 6 bases had no gene match. Germline loops: CDR1 LNHDA, CDR2 SQIVND (reference sequence). This CDR3 contains 16 residues. The CDR3 DNA follows: TGTGCCAGTAGTAACCACAGGGGGCAGGGCAATCAGCCCCAGCATTTT. It codes for CASSNHRGQGNQPQHF.

The chain has TRBV28 and TRBJ1-5, with a weak D call TRBD1 (5 bases). The germline V and J ends were trimmed by 5 bases and 5 bases, with 13 bases remaining between them. Germline V lookup: CDR1 MDHEN, CDR2 SYDVKM. This CDR3 contains 14 residues. This CDR3 reads CASSPPFRDQPQHF. The CDR3 DNA sequence: TGTGCCAGCAGTCCCCCCTTCAGGGATCAGCCCCAGCATTTT.

The gene calls are TRBV19 and TRBJ1-3; D remains unclear. This CDR3 is built from 14 residues. CDR1 is LNHDA, CDR2 SQIVND, per germline (reference sequence). V was shortened by 3 bases and J by 0 bases, with 6 bases between the two germline ends. The CDR3 DNA sequence: TGTGCCAGTAGTATCCGGCTCTCTGGAAACACCATATATTTT. Translated, it gives CASSIRLSGNTIYF.

The chain is built from TRBV5-1 and TRBJ2-1; 11 nucleotides agree with TRBD2. This CDR3 is built from 16 residues. Germline lookup yields CDR1 SGHRS and CDR2 YFSETQ. V shed 0 bases, J shed 6 bases, and the junction held 5 bases outside the gene matches. The CDR3 is CASSLDLAGGLNEQFF. The CDR3 nucleotides read TGCGCCAGCAGCTTGGACCTAGCGGGGGGTCTCAATGAGCAGTTCTTC.

With respect to this clone: The DNA is left out, because the CDR3 cannot be placed on it with certainty; the CDR3 is given as TCRdb lists it. V gene TRBV21-1 combines with J gene TRBJ1-1. TRBV21-1 is classified as a pseudogene. Ends included, the CDR3 has 17 residues. The CDR3 loop reads CASSKGVGVGTNTEAFF.

CDR3 region: CASSEIWVPAYEQYF. CDR3 coding DNA: TGTGCCAGCAGTGAAATCTGGGTCCCAGCCTACGAGCAGTACTTC. V gene TRBV6-1 combines with J gene TRBJ2-7; D unclear. This CDR3 has 15 residues. Per the germline V gene, CDR1 is MNHNS and CDR2 is SASEGT. The V end lost 2 bases, the J end lost 2 bases, and 13 bases lay between the germline ends.

The chain is built from TRBV18 and TRBJ1-1, with D possibly being TRBD1 (6 bases). Germline V gene data show CDR1 as KGHSH and CDR2 as LQKENI. The CDR3 runs to 14 residues. The V end lost 4 bases, the J end lost 3 bases, and 12 bases lay between the germline ends. The CDR3 loop is CASSRQASDTEAFF. The CDR3 nucleotides read TGTGCCAGCTCACGACAGGCATCAGACACTGAAGCTTTCTTT.

The V call is TRBV6-2 or TRBV6-3, the J call TRBJ1-1; a weak D match, TRBD1 (5 bases). The CDR3 extends over 15 amino acids. The germline V and J ends were trimmed by 6 bases and 4 bases, with 18 bases remaining between them. CDR1 and CDR2 (germline): MNHEY, SVGEGT. The chain's CDR3 is CASSREGAATTEAFF. The DNA for the CDR3 is TGTGCCAGCAGCAGGGAGGGCGCCGCGACCACTGAAGCTTTCTTT.

The chain combines TRBV28 with TRBJ1-5; D unresolved. Germline V gene data show CDR1 as MDHEN and CDR2 as SYDVKM. The CDR3 loop spans 15 amino acids. V was clipped by 5 bases and J by 5 bases, with 16 bases between them. CDR3 coding DNA: TGTGCCAGCAGTCCCTTAGACGCTCCCTATCAGCCCCAGCATTTT. The encoded protein is CASSPLDAPYQPQHF.

This sequence joins TRBV28 and TRBJ1-1; D ambiguous. CDR3 length: 14 residues. V was cut by 3 bases and J by 1 base, with 9 bases left in between. CDR1 and CDR2 from the germline V gene are MDHEN and SYDVKM. CDR3 nucleotides: TGTGCCAGCAGTTTGGGCAGGAGGAACACTGAAGCTTTCTTT. Its translation: CASSLGRRNTEAFF.

Written as DNA, the CDR3 is TGTGCCACCAGCAGAGGTCCCCCAGGCCAGCTAACAGATACGCAGTATTTT. It encodes CATSRGPPGQLTDTQYF. The J gene is TRBJ2-3, the V gene TRBV15; no definite D call. Between the trimmed V and J ends, which lost 1 base and 3 bases, there was a span of 17 bases. This CDR3 is built from 17 residues. Germline V gene lookup returns CDR1 LNHNV and CDR2 YYDKDF (reference sequence).

Here the CDR3 reads CASSPPTSGGETQYF. For the CDR3, the DNA is TGTGCCAGCTCACCACCCACTAGCGGGGGAGAGACCCAGTACTTC. V and J are TRBV18 and TRBJ2-5, with 11 bases that match TRBD2. The CDR3 consists of 15 residues. With V trimmed by 0 bases and J by 4 bases, 1 base remained unmatched. Germline CDR1 is KGHSH and CDR2 is LQKENI.

The V gene is TRBV14, the J gene TRBJ1-6; a weak D match, TRBD1 (6 bases). Trimming cost V 1 base and J 7 bases, with 11 bases left between them. The germline V gene encodes CDR1 SGHDN and CDR2 FVKESK. The CDR3 has 15 amino acids. Here the CDR3 reads CASSQGGGFNSPLHF. The CDR3 DNA reads TGTGCCAGCAGCCAAGGAGGGGGGTTCAATTCACCCCTCCACTTT.

This clone was observed a few times. The chain has TRBV18 and TRBJ1-2; no reliable D call. Germline CDR1 and CDR2: KGHSH and LQKENI. This CDR3 has 13 residues. The ends were cut back, 6 bases at V and 4 bases at J, with 12 bases in the middle. CDR3 nucleotides: TGTGCCAGCTCCCCAGAACAGATCTATGGCTACACCTTC. Translation: CASSPEQIYGYTF.

The chain is built from TRBV5-4 and TRBJ2-1; D is unclear. Germline V CDR1 and CDR2: SGHNT, YYREEE (reference sequence). The CDR3 spans 14 residues. V shed 1 base and J shed 2 bases, with 7 bases lying between them. The CDR3: CASSLPGAYNEQFF. CDR3 coding DNA: TGTGCCAGCAGCTTGCCGGGCGCCTACAATGAGCAGTTCTTC.